This T cell receptor (beta chain) was sequenced during a study of T cells in Graves' hyperthyroidism and ophthalmopathy. Using RNA transcripts as the source, TCR beta CDR3 regions were amplified. The HTBI set primed first-round TCR CDR3 RT-PCR. TCRdb analysed the multiplex PCR reads with MiXCR anew, one entry per CDR3 protein. The sample has under 650,000 distinct CDR3 sequences, around 15% seen once. In its sample, this clonotype was seen many times. The receptor was isolated from a woman aged 25 to 39 with Graves' hyperthyroidism. The sequenced sample consisted of blood.

CDR3 nucleotide sequence: TGTGCCAGCAGTTTCGGACTAGCGCCCATCCAAGAGACCCAGTACTTC. Translation gives CASSFGLAPIQETQYF. The rearrangement joins TRBV7-9 to TRBJ2-5; 9 positions match TRBD2. With 6 bases clipped from V and 1 base from J, the junction kept 9 bases outside the gene matches. Germline CDR1 SEHNR, CDR2 FQNEAQ (reference sequence). CDR3 length: 16 amino acids.